Presented here are 8 T cell receptor beta chains from one specimen sequenced in a study of T cells in Graves' hyperthyroidism and ophthalmopathy. RNA transcripts served as the template for amplifying TCR beta CDR3 regions. A set of HTBI primers served as the primers for a first-round RT-PCR of the TCR CDR3. TCRdb independently ran MiXCR on the multiplex PCR reads; one entry per CDR3 protein. The sample lists just over 550,000 distinct CDR3 sequences; about 43% were seen once. Sequenced input: peripheral blood or thyroid tissue (not recorded which). The receptors stem from a woman between 18 and 30 years old with Graves' hyperthyroidism.

CDR3 loop: CASSIRGSYLNQPQHF. The CDR3 DNA follows: TGTGCCAGTAGTATAAGGGGCAGCTATCTCAATCAGCCCCAGCATTTT. V usage is TRBV19 and J usage is TRBJ1-5; a possible D gene is TRBD1 (5 bases). The CDR3 is 16 amino acids. CDR1 is LNHDA, CDR2 SQIVND, per germline (reference sequence). Deletions cut 2 bases from V and 3 bases from J, with 14 bases between.

The rearrangement links TRBV5-1 to TRBJ2-2, with D maybe TRBD1 (6 bases). CDR1 is SGHRS and CDR2 is YFSETQ in the germline V gene. The V end was cut by 0 bases, the J end by 4 bases, with 7 bases between. The CDR3 runs to 14 residues. CDR3 bases: TGCGCCAGCAGCTTGGAAGGGGGCACCGGGGAGCTGTTTTTT. Encoded protein: CASSLEGGTGELFF.

The gene calls are TRBV7-9 and TRBJ2-7; the D gene is possibly TRBD2 (6 bases). This CDR3 is 15 amino acids long. Germline V CDR1 and CDR2: SEHNR, FQNEAQ (reference sequence). The germline V and J ends were trimmed by 5 bases and 5 bases, with 19 bases remaining between them. The CDR3 coding sequence is TGTGCCAGCAGCCAAGACGGGGGAACGGTTCACGAGCAGTACTTC. Protein product: CASSQDGGTVHEQYF.

This clonotype was detected only a few times. The chain links TRBV7-9 to TRBJ1-2; D is uncertain. Germline V gene sequence: CDR1 SEHNR, CDR2 FQNEAQ (reference sequence). The CDR3 is made up of 15 amino acids. Trimming stripped 5 bases from V and 5 bases from J, with 18 bases between. The CDR3 region is CASSPGGRLGYGYTF. As DNA, the CDR3 is TGTGCCAGCAGCCCGGGCGGCAGGCTGGGATATGGCTACACCTTC.

This chain connects TRBV2 to TRBJ2-5; TRBD1 matches at 9 bases. J was trimmed by 4 bases and V by 8 bases; bases with no gene match: 5. CDR3 length: 13 amino acids. Germline V gene data show CDR1 as SNHLY and CDR2 as FYNNEI. The CDR3 coding sequence is TGTGCCAGCGGGACAGGGAGTGGAGAGACCCAGTACTTC. It specifies CASGTGSGETQYF.

The rearrangement joins TRBV11-2 to TRBJ1-2, with TRBD1 matching over 9 bases. Germline CDR1 SGHAT, CDR2 FQNNGV. The CDR3 covers 14 residues. J gave up 6 bases and V 0 bases, and 2 bases lay outside the gene matches. CDR3 DNA sequence: TGTGCCAGCAGCTTAGAAGGGACAGGGCATGGCTACACCTTC. Its protein is CASSLEGTGHGYTF.

With regard to this clonotype: The conserved phenylalanine or tryptophan is not found at the CDR3 terminus, so this likely reflects a read error. V usage is TRBV2 and J usage is TRBJ1-1, with D possibly matching TRBD1 (6 bases). V was shortened by 6 bases and J by 6 bases, with 8 bases between the two germline ends. The CDR3 totals 11 residues. Germline assignment: CDR1 SNHLY and CDR2 FYNNEI. CDR3: CASSRGPEAFL. In DNA form, the CDR3 reads TGTGCCAGCAGCCGGGGGCCTGAAGCTTTCCTT.

This clonotype has at least ten counts. The chain carries TRBV7-2 and TRBJ2-7; D unclear. This CDR3 has 13 amino acids. The V end was cut by 6 bases, the J end by 2 bases, with 11 bases between. Germline values: CDR1 SGHTA, CDR2 FQGNSA. CDR3 DNA sequence: TGTGCCAGCAGTCGGACCCAGACCTACGAGCAGTACTTC. Protein product: CASSRTQTYEQYF.